This T cell receptor beta chain was observed in a study of identical twins. CDR3 length equals 14 residues. Germline V gene lookup returns CDR1 MNHNS and CDR2 SASEGT. The ends lost 5 bases at V and 1 base at J; junction bases unmatched: 4. TCRdb called the 5' RACE reads again in MiXCR, with one record for every CDR3 protein. The sample records fewer than 650,000 distinct CDR3 sequences, roughly 6.6% being singletons. Remarks on this clonotype: The conserved phenylalanine or tryptophan normally closing the CDR3 is absent here, so this likely arose from a read error.

These data were likewise used in another study, on yellow fever vaccine responses in identical twins.

V and J are TRBV6-1 and TRBJ2-7, with 8 bases fitting TRBD1. Input material: PBMCs. The sequence came from a woman younger than 30 in good health. This CDR3 is CASSNDRGSYEQYI. CDR3 bases: TGTGCCAGCAGTAACGACAGGGGTTCCTACGAGCAGTACATC.